This T cell receptor (beta chain) was identified in a study of shared clonotypes between healthy human individuals. Study-wide results and caveats: It was observed that roughly 5.4% of naive CD4 clonotypes were shared across a few donors. Among non-shared clonotypes, generation probabilities were lower than among those shared by all four donors.

Germline assignment: CDR1 LNHDA and CDR2 SQIVND (reference sequence). The CDR3 has 14 residues. Trimming stripped 6 bases from V and 3 bases from J, with 14 bases between. The protocol was immunoSEQ multiplex PCR, while the TCRdb copy is restricted to in-frame clones and leaves out a portion. The sample holds about 2.4 million clones, about 92% seen once. Each donor was a Caucasian adult residing in Nashville, Tennessee. In the case of this clone: Antigen unknown.

The chain combines TRBV19 with TRBJ1-1; no firm D call. Sequenced material: naive CD4+ T cells sorted from blood. Subset noted: CD45RA+ positively selected. The sequence derives from a man younger than 35 in good health. In DNA form, the CDR3 reads TGTGCCAGTAGCATGTTAGGGAGGGACACTGAAGCTTTCTTT. The encoded protein is CASSMLGRDTEAFF.